The 17 T cell receptor beta chains below come from one sample, sequenced in a study of blood T cell repertoires in COVID-19. The method was immunoSEQ multiplex PCR; TCRdb's version includes in-frame clones alone and lacks a portion of them. The repertoire has around 250,000 clones, around nine tenths of them found once; the top ten carry about 1.6%. The sequencing input was PBMCs or T cells enriched from blood (not recorded which). These receptors were obtained from a woman between 50 and 59 years old who had recovered from COVID-19.

The table lists this clone with a count of one. The CDR3 region is CASSLDTSGSRKTQYF. CDR3 nucleotides: TGTGCCAGCAGCTTAGATACTAGCGGGAGTAGGAAGACCCAGTACTTC. The chain is built from TRBV11-2 and TRBJ2-5; the match to TRBD2 covers 11 bases. This CDR3 is built from 16 residues. Germline V lookup: CDR1 SGHAT, CDR2 FQNNGV. Unmatched junction bases numbered 6, after V lost 0 bases and J lost 6 bases.

This clone was counted between two and nine times. The CDR3 loop is CASSSSGTSTDTQYF. The CDR3 bases are TGTGCCAGCAGCTCATCCGGGACTAGCACAGATACGCAGTATTTT. The V gene is TRBV7-9, the J gene TRBJ2-3, with D maybe TRBD2 (6 bases). With 4 bases removed from V and 0 bases from J, the gap between germline ends came to 11 bases. CDR3 length: 15 amino acids. Per germline, CDR1 SEHNR and CDR2 FQNEAQ (reference sequence).

V and J are TRBV5-1 and TRBJ1-6, with D unresolved. Looked up from germline, CDR1 is SGHRS and CDR2 is YFSETQ. The CDR3 contains 15 residues. The V end lost 4 bases, the J end lost 9 bases, and 17 bases lay between the germline ends. CDR3 region: CASSMQSLRVSPLHF. CDR3 DNA sequence: TGCGCCAGCAGCATGCAATCTCTTCGGGTTTCACCCCTCCACTTT.

The genes are TRBV7-9 and TRBJ2-7; D not resolved. The CDR3 contains 13 residues. Per germline, CDR1 SEHNR and CDR2 FQNEAQ (reference sequence). Trimming shortened V by 2 bases and J by 1 base, and 6 bases separated the two germline ends. CDR3 sequence (DNA): TGTGCCAGCAGCTTAATCCGGTCCTACGAGCAGTACTTC. Protein product: CASSLIRSYEQYF.

This chain joins TRBV6-5 and TRBJ1-5; D not certain. The V gene lost 4 bases and the J gene lost 11 bases, with 15 bases spanning the gap. Per the germline V gene, CDR1 is MNHEY and CDR2 is SVGAGI. The CDR3 is made up of 13 amino acids. CDR3 amino acids: CASSSTGPGAQHF. Written as DNA, the CDR3 is TGTGCCAGCAGTTCGACGGGTCCTGGAGCCCAGCATTTT.

This clone is a singleton in its sample. The rearrangement links TRBV7-3 to TRBJ2-7, with TRBD2 matching 8 bases. V was pared by 2 bases and J by 4 bases, with 7 bases of the junction left unmatched. CDR3 length: 15 residues. Germline CDR1 is SGHTA and CDR2 is FQGTGA. The CDR3 region has the DNA TGTGCCAGCAGCTTAGATTTCGGGAGGGCTTACGAGCAGTACTTC. It specifies CASSLDFGRAYEQYF.

This chain joins TRBV27 and TRBJ1-3, with D uncertain. This CDR3 is built from 15 residues. CDR1 and CDR2 (germline): MNHEY, SMNVEV (reference sequence). V shed 2 bases and J shed 4 bases, with 12 bases lying between them. CDR3 in DNA: TGTGCCAGCAGTTTAGAGGGAGCAGCGGGAAACACCATATATTTT. Its translation is CASSLEGAAGNTIYF.

The chain joins TRBV7-9 to TRBJ2-5; maybe TRBD1 (6 bases). The CDR3 is made up of 14 amino acids. Germline-derived CDR1 and CDR2 are SEHNR and FQNEAQ (reference sequence). Trimming removed 2 bases at V and 2 bases at J, with 9 bases between. CDR3 nucleotide sequence: TGTGCCAGCAGCTTAACAGGGAAGCAAGAGACCCAGTACTTC. Its protein product is CASSLTGKQETQYF.

The chain carries TRBV27 and TRBJ2-7, with D hard to call. V lost 10 bases to trimming and J lost 4 bases, with 23 bases between them. Germline CDR1 reads MNHEY; CDR2 reads SMNVEV (reference sequence). There are 15 residues in the CDR3. CDR3: CATGAVPWFSYEQYF. CDR3 coding DNA: TGTGCCACCGGAGCAGTCCCCTGGTTCAGTTACGAGCAGTACTTC.

The chain recombines TRBV28 with TRBJ1-1; TRBD1 matches 12 bases. The CDR3 runs 18 residues. V dropped 3 bases and J dropped 0; count of bases not matched to a gene: 8. Germline lookup yields CDR1 MDHEN and CDR2 SYDVKM. The CDR3 DNA follows: TGTGCCAGCAGTTTTGTGGGGACAGGGGGCGACCTGAACACTGAAGCTTTCTTT. It encodes CASSFVGTGGDLNTEAFF.

This chain links TRBV4-3 with TRBJ2-7, with 12 nucleotides matching TRBD2. In germline, CDR1 is LGHNA, CDR2 YSLEER. This CDR3 has 16 amino acids. Trimming took 0 bases from V and 5 from J; bases not matched to a gene: 5. The CDR3 loop reads CASSQDSSGRVNEQYF. The CDR3, as DNA: TGCGCCAGCAGCCAAGATTCTAGCGGGAGGGTTAACGAGCAGTACTTC.

The sample holds a few counts of this clone. The rearrangement uses TRBV9 and TRBJ1-1; 11 bases agree with TRBD1. V shed 3 bases and J 4 bases; nucleotides not matched to a gene: 8. Germline V gene data show CDR1 as SGDLS and CDR2 as YYNGEE. This CDR3 comprises 16 residues. Here the CDR3 DNA reads TGTGCCAGCAGCGCTAACTCCGGGACAGGGGGCACTGAAGCTTTCTTT. The encoded protein is CASSANSGTGGTEAFF.

The rearrangement uses TRBV12-5 and TRBJ2-3, with 7 bases aligning to TRBD1. Germline V gene lookup returns CDR1 LGHNT and CDR2 FRNRAP. Trimming removed 1 base from V and 2 bases from J; junction bases left unmatched: 3. The CDR3 runs 15 residues. The CDR3 loop reads CASGLGRGTTDTQYF. The DNA of the CDR3 is TGTGCTAGTGGTTTGGGCAGGGGGACCACAGATACGCAGTATTTT.

The rearrangement joins TRBV7-3 to TRBJ2-2; D is unresolved. Trimming took 1 base from V and 7 from J, leaving 10 bases between them. This CDR3 contains 14 residues. From germline, CDR1 is SGHTA and CDR2 FQGTGA. CDR3: CASSLSPNGGELFF. The CDR3 coding sequence is TGTGCCAGCAGCTTAAGCCCCAACGGCGGGGAGCTGTTTTTT.

The genes are TRBV5-6 and TRBJ1-2, with D possibly matching TRBD1 (6 bases). The germline CDR1 and CDR2 sequences are SGHDT and YYEEEE. Trimming removed 4 bases at V and 4 bases at J, with 20 bases between. This CDR3 region has 16 residues. Written as DNA, the CDR3 is TGTGCCAGCAGCGCCCAGGGGATCGTAAGTGGCTATGGCTACACCTTC. Translating it yields CASSAQGIVSGYGYTF.

The chain employs TRBV3-1 (or the pseudogene TRBV3-2) and TRBJ1-3, with D perhaps matching TRBD1 (6 bases). Deletions cut 5 bases from V and 0 bases from J, with 14 bases between. The V gene's germline CDR1 is LGHDT and CDR2 YNNKEL (reference sequence). The length of the CDR3 is 16 residues. The CDR3 loop is CASSSLQGTSGNTIYF. The CDR3 nucleotides read TGTGCCAGCAGCTCTCTACAGGGAACCTCTGGAAACACCATATATTTT.

The chain combines TRBV2 with TRBJ2-5, with D hard to call. The V and J ends lost 2 bases and 2 bases respectively, with 9 bases between them. Germline V gives CDR1 SNHLY, CDR2 FYNNEI. The CDR3 runs to 14 residues. The CDR3 sequence is CASSESRGQETQYF. CDR3 sequence (DNA): TGTGCCAGCAGTGAATCCCGAGGTCAAGAGACCCAGTACTTC.